This T cell receptor (beta chain) stems from a study of T cells in Graves' hyperthyroidism and ophthalmopathy. Overall study results and limits: Most thyroid clonotypes that were expanded above 0.001 also turned up in blood. A median approximately 6.8 months before onset, the model predicted ophthalmopathy.

Template material for amplifying TCR beta CDR3 regions consisted of RNA transcripts. In the first-round RT-PCR of the TCR CDR3, the HTBI primer set was used. MiXCR was run by TCRdb on the multiplex PCR reads, yielding one entry per CDR3 protein. The sample holds 530,000 or so distinct CDR3 sequences; around 22% are singletons and the top ten take around 11%. Germline V gene sequence: CDR1 LNHDA, CDR2 SQIVND (reference sequence). Trimming took off 5 bases at V and 8 bases at J, with 30 bases between the two ends. The CDR3 extends over 18 amino acids. This clonotype was counted ten times or more. Its antigen is as yet unknown.

The rearrangement uses TRBV19 and TRBJ1-2, with D uncertain. The sequenced sample was blood. The TCR was taken from a woman in her twenties or thirties with Graves' ophthalmopathy. Here the CDR3 DNA reads TGTGCCAGTAGTTCCACCCCACACGCCTTGCCGAGTCTGCCGGGCTACACCTTC. As protein: CASSSTPHALPSLPGYTF.